The 16 T cell receptor beta chains reported below all come from one sample, sequenced in a study of T cell responses to AZD1222 COVID-19 vaccine. Measured with immunoSEQ multiplex PCR; TCRdb has only the in-frame clones, and not every one. The sample holds over 120,000 clones, 80% to 90% seen once. The sample in question was peripheral blood, obtained on day 0 of AZD1222 vaccination. These receptor sequences come from an adult in good health.

V and J are TRBV6-2 or TRBV6-3 and TRBJ2-7; 11 bases fit TRBD2. The CDR3 loop spans 15 amino acids. Germline V gene lookup returns CDR1 MNHEY and CDR2 SVGEGT. Trimming cost V 6 bases and J 1 base; bases outside gene matches: 5. CDR3 nucleotides: TGTGCCAGCAGCCTTACTAGCGGGGGATCCTACGAGCAGTACTTC. The encoded protein is CASSLTSGGSYEQYF.

The chain employs TRBV19 and TRBJ1-3, with no clear D. The length of the CDR3 is 14 residues. V lost 5 bases, J lost 0 bases, and 8 bases lay in between. Germline CDR1 reads LNHDA; CDR2 reads SQIVND (reference sequence). The CDR3 spells CASSYTPSGNTIYF. DNA for the CDR3: TGTGCCAGTAGTTACACCCCCTCTGGAAACACCATATATTTT.

This clone counts as medium-sized (0.01 to 0.1%). The chain has TRBV2 and TRBJ2-7; the D is unclear. Germline V gives CDR1 SNHLY, CDR2 FYNNEI. Trimming pared 3 bases from V and 0 bases from J, leaving 3 bases between. The CDR3 extends over 12 amino acids. The CDR3 loop reads CASSDTSYEQYF. CDR3 DNA sequence: TGTGCCAGCAGTGACACCTCCTACGAGCAGTACTTC. Filled out from reference TRBV2 and TRBJ2-7, the complete variable domain reads EPEVTQTPSHQVTQMGQEVILRCVPISNHLYFYWYRQILGQKVEFLVSFYNNEISEKSEIFDDQFSVERPDGSNFTLKIRSTKLEDSAMYFCASSDTSYEQYFGPGTRLTVT.

This clone was detected a few times. The chain recombines TRBV7-2 with TRBJ1-2; TRBD1 is a possible D gene (5 bases). With 7 bases removed from V and 3 bases from J, the gap between germline ends came to 15 bases. Germline loops: CDR1 SGHTA, CDR2 FQGNSA. The CDR3 loop spans 14 amino acids. CDR3 sequence (DNA): TGTGCCAGCACCGGACTGGGGGAGTACTATGGCTACACCTTC. Translated: CASTGLGEYYGYTF. The variable domain in full, with the rest retrieved from reference TRBV7-2 and TRBJ1-2, is GAGVSQSPSNKVTEKGKDVELRCDPISGHTALYWYRQSLGQGLEFLIYFQGNSAPDKSGLPSDRFSAERTGGSVSTLTIQRTQQEDSAVYLCASTGLGEYYGYTFGSGTRLTVV.

This sequence joins TRBV12-3 or TRBV12-4 and TRBJ2-5, with TRBD1 as a possible D gene (6 bases). This CDR3 region has 13 residues. V lost 7 bases and J lost 2, with 11 bases in between. DNA of the CDR3: TGTGCCAGCACCTGGGACAAACAAGAGACCCAGTACTTC. This sequence encodes CASTWDKQETQYF.

The rearrangement links TRBV3-1 (or the pseudogene TRBV3-2) to TRBJ2-7, with 7 bases identical to TRBD1. This CDR3 has 13 residues. Germline V gene data show CDR1 as LGHDT and CDR2 as YNNKEL (reference sequence). V lost 4 bases to trimming and J lost 4 bases; unmatched junction nucleotides: 4. CDR3 DNA: TGTGCCAGCAGCCGAGCGGACAGGTACGAGCAGTACTTC. Protein sequence: CASSRADRYEQYF.

The chain recombines TRBV28 with TRBJ2-3; weak D call: TRBD2 (6 bases). Germline CDR1 reads MDHEN; CDR2 reads SYDVKM. This CDR3 comprises 13 residues. Between the trimmed V and J ends, which lost 3 bases and 14 bases, there was a span of 18 bases. This chain's CDR3 is CASSFLGAAGPYF. The CDR3 nucleotides are TGTGCCAGCAGTTTCCTGGGAGCAGCGGGCCCGTATTTT. Full variable domain (remainder filled in from reference TRBV28 and TRBJ2-3): DVKVTQSSRYLVKRTGEKVFLECVQDMDHENMFWYRQDPGLGLRLIYFSYDVKMKEKGDIPEGYSVSREKKERFSLILESASTNQTSMYLCASSFLGAAGPYFGPGTRLTVL.

V is TRBV9 and J is TRBJ1-1, with D unresolved. Trimming removed 4 bases at V and 1 base at J, with 14 bases between. The CDR3 is 15 amino acids. Germline V gives CDR1 SGDLS, CDR2 YYNGEE. The CDR3 DNA is TGTGCCAGCAGCATTCTCAGGAGTGGGAACACTGAAGCTTTCTTT. Protein: CASSILRSGNTEAFF.

The chain joins TRBV7-8 to TRBJ2-1; 8 bases map to TRBD2. There are 14 residues in the CDR3. Per germline, CDR1 SGHVS and CDR2 FQNEAQ. V shed 6 bases, J shed 2 bases, and the junction held 3 bases outside the gene matches. The CDR3 is CASRLAAPYNEQFF. The CDR3 DNA reads as TGTGCCAGCAGACTAGCGGCCCCCTACAATGAGCAGTTCTTC.

CDR3 amino acids: CASSADTWNTEAFF. CDR3 nucleotide sequence: TGTGCCAGCAGTGCGGACACCTGGAACACTGAAGCTTTCTTT. The chain carries TRBV25-1 and TRBJ1-1, with D perhaps TRBD1 (5 bases). V shed 4 bases and J shed 1 base, with 10 bases lying between them. The CDR3 extends over 14 amino acids. Per the germline V gene, CDR1 is MGHDK and CDR2 is SYGVNS.

The rearrangement uses TRBV7-9 and TRBJ2-1; perhaps TRBD1 as D (6 bases). Germline V gene data show CDR1 as SEHNR and CDR2 as FQNEAQ (reference sequence). V lost 0 bases and J lost 7, with 10 bases in between. There are 14 residues in the CDR3. The CDR3 bases are TGTGCCAGCAGCTTAGCCACAGGGATAAATGAGCAGTTCTTC. The encoded protein is CASSLATGINEQFF.

The V call is TRBV7-8, the J call TRBJ1-5; TRBD1 might be the D (5 bases). V shed 5 bases and J shed 5 bases, with 13 bases lying between them. The CDR3 is 14 residues long. The V gene's germline CDR1 is SGHVS and CDR2 FQNEAQ. This CDR3 reads CASSPELGHQPQHF. Here the CDR3 DNA reads TGTGCCAGCAGCCCCGAACTGGGGCATCAGCCCCAGCATTTT.

This chain links TRBV7-3 with TRBJ2-1; 10 bases match TRBD2. The germline gives CDR1 SGHTA, CDR2 FQGTGA. V gave up 8 bases and J gave up 6 bases; unmatched junction bases: 4. The CDR3 spans 13 residues. The CDR3 DNA reads TGTGCCAGCGCTAGCGGGAGCTTCAATGAGCAGTTCTTC. Encoded protein: CASASGSFNEQFF. The variable domain in full, completed from reference TRBV7-3 and TRBJ2-1, reads GAGVSQTPSNKVTEKGKYVELRCDPISGHTALYWYRQSLGQGPEFLIYFQGTGAADDSGLPNDRFFAVRPEGSVSTLKIQRTERGDSAVYLCASASGSFNEQFFGPGTRLTVL.

The chain joins TRBV14 to TRBJ1-2; no clear D. V was pared by 0 bases and J by 5 bases, with 7 bases between. The CDR3 runs 13 residues. Germline CDR1 and CDR2: SGHDN and FVKESK. The CDR3 spells CASSQDIGYGYTF. CDR3 DNA sequence: TGTGCCAGCAGCCAAGATATCGGGTATGGCTACACCTTC.

The chain is built from TRBV3-1 (or the pseudogene TRBV3-2) and TRBJ1-1, with unresolved D. The CDR3 runs 13 residues. V lost 5 bases and J lost 4, with 11 bases in between. CDR1 LGHDT and CDR2 YNNKEL come from the germline V gene (reference sequence). CDR3 DNA sequence: TGTGCCAGCAGCTTTACTGAGGGCACTGAAGCTTTCTTT. This sequence encodes CASSFTEGTEAFF.

This sequence joins TRBV28 and TRBJ2-5; TRBD1 agrees at 7 bases. The V gene's germline CDR1 is MDHEN and CDR2 SYDVKM. The V gene end was trimmed by 4 bases and the J gene end by 0 bases; junction bases not matched to a gene: 11. The CDR3 loop spans 17 amino acids. CDR3 sequence: CASSSHSGTADQETQYF. Here the CDR3 DNA reads TGTGCCAGCAGTTCCCACTCCGGGACAGCAGACCAAGAGACCCAGTACTTC.